The following is a T cell receptor (beta chain) sequence with its context. As yet, its antigen is unknown. No patient had received any treatment before thyroid surgery. Original handling: Using the CDR3 differences seen across clinicopathological groups, the authors built a distant-metastasis classifier for papillary thyroid cancer, which was meant to discriminate distant-metastatic patients. TCRdb ran MiXCR on the PCR reads. The V and J calls were not made by the authors but by TCRdb's processing. This table has about 13,000 clones, roughly a third appearing once. This sample stems from a study of metastatic and nonmetastatic thyroid tumors. Background on the study: Repertoires from blood and tumor or nodule tissue of malignant and benign thyroid patients were compared.

Study-wide results and limits: For both blood and tumor, malignant thyroid tumors reportedly showed significantly higher TCR beta diversity than benign nodules did.

This CDR3 comprises 11 residues. Germline V gene data show CDR1 as SQVTM and CDR2 as ANQGSEA. Sample: tumor tissue. The receptor comes from a male donor with papillary thyroid cancer or a benign thyroid nodule (not recorded which). Some clones in this sample may be carry-over from other donors' samples. The gene calls are TRBV29-1 and TRBJ2-5; no clear D. Gene TRBJ2-1 matches the end of the DNA better, so the J call may be wrong. This chain's CDR3 is CSVVSSNEQFF. The DNA for the CDR3 is TGCAGCGTTGTTTCTAGTAATGAGCAGTTCTTC.